Listed below are T cell receptor beta chains from one sample, sequenced in a study of blood T cell repertoires in COVID-19. Sequenced by immunoSEQ multiplex PCR; TCRdb stores in-frame clones only, minus some. The data show roughly 130,000 clones, about four fifths seen once. The sample comprised peripheral blood. The receptors here all came from a woman between 50 and 59 years old with acute or convalescent COVID-19. Both conserved end residues are part of each CDR3. D genes are given only for firm matches. Size is omitted from some rows. Given values are once, few, many or a class for expanded clones.

cdr3_aa	cdr3_nt	v_call	clone_size	d_call	j_call	cdr3_length
CASSPGQGAIDTQYF	TGCGCCAGCAGTCCTGGACAGGGGGCCATAGATACGCAGTATTTT	TRBV10-1	.	TRBD1	TRBJ2-3	15
CASSMIQNYGYTF	TGTGCCAGTAGTATGATCCAGAACTATGGCTACACCTTC	TRBV19	.	.	TRBJ1-2	13
CASSQDRPQGAFYSPLHF	TGTGCCAGCAGCCAAGATCGTCCACAGGGGGCTTTTTATTCACCCCTCCACTTT	TRBV14	few	TRBD1	TRBJ1-6	18
CATSPGIDTEAFF	TGTGCCACCAGTCCGGGGATCGACACTGAAGCTTTCTTT	TRBV24-1	.	.	TRBJ1-1	13
CASRGGNSNQPQHF	TGTGCCAGCAGGGGGGGGAATAGCAATCAGCCCCAGCATTTT	TRBV6-5	.	.	TRBJ1-5	14
CASGFPGTGKHEQYF	TGTGCTAGTGGTTTTCCCGGGACAGGGAAACACGAGCAGTACTTC	TRBV12-5	.	TRBD1	TRBJ2-7	15
CASSPRNIGGYEQYF	TGTGCCAGCAGCCCCCGTAACATCGGGGGCTACGAGCAGTACTTC	TRBV7-9	.	.	TRBJ2-7	15
CASSPVAGTQYF	TGCGCCAGCAGCCCCGTCGCGGGGACCCAGTACTTC	TRBV5-1	.	.	TRBJ2-5	12
CAIIRDSMNTEAFF	TGTGCCATCATCAGGGACAGTATGAACACTGAAGCTTTCTTT	TRBV10-3	.	TRBD1	TRBJ1-1	14
CASSPGLAETYEQYF	TGTGCCAGCAGCCCGGGACTAGCGGAGACCTACGAGCAGTACTTC	TRBV7-8	.	TRBD2	TRBJ2-7	15
CASSQESPLAGGGRETQYF	TGCGCCAGCAGCCAAGAGTCCCCTCTCGCGGGGGGCGGAAGGGAGACCCAGTACTTC	TRBV4-1	.	TRBD2	TRBJ2-5	19
CASRPVLGSAGELFF	TGCGCCAGCAGGCCAGTGCTGGGGAGCGCCGGGGAGCTGTTTTTT	TRBV5-1	.	.	TRBJ2-2	15
CASTPGQGGPGANVLTF	TGTGCCAGTACCCCGGGACAGGGGGGACCTGGGGCCAACGTCCTGACTTTC	TRBV19	.	TRBD1	TRBJ2-6	17
CASSLGASTDTQYF	TGTGCCAGCAGCCTCGGAGCGAGCACAGATACGCAGTATTTT	TRBV3-1/TRBV3-2	.	.	TRBJ2-3	14
CAWSEVAISREKLFF	TGTGCCTGGAGCGAAGTCGCGATCTCTCGTGAAAAACTGTTTTTT	TRBV30	.	.	TRBJ1-4	15
CASSPTSGENIQYF	TGTGCCAGCAGCCCGACTAGCGGGGAGAACATTCAGTACTTC	TRBV11-2	.	TRBD2	TRBJ2-4	14
CASSIGTGNQPQHF	TGTGCCAGTAGTATTGGTACGGGAAATCAGCCCCAGCATTTT	TRBV19	few	.	TRBJ1-5	14
CASSFYGSTEQFF	TGCGCCAGCAGCTTTTACGGGTCCACTGAGCAGTTCTTC	TRBV5-1	.	.	TRBJ2-1	13
CASSSNGQGQYGYTF	TGTGCCAGCAGCTCCAACGGACAGGGGCAGTATGGCTACACCTTC	TRBV13	.	TRBD1	TRBJ1-2	15
CASSLGAGGPGDTQYF	TGTGCCAGCAGCTTAGGAGCGGGGGGGCCGGGAGATACGCAGTATTTT	TRBV7-7	.	TRBD2	TRBJ2-3	16
CASSPTPPGQSNQPQHF	TGTGCCAGCTCACCTACCCCGCCCGGACAGTCCAATCAGCCCCAGCATTTT	TRBV18	few	.	TRBJ1-5	17
CASSASQGGSGLEKLFF	TGTGCCAGCAGCGCCTCCCAGGGCGGATCGGGCTTGGAAAAACTGTTTTTT	TRBV9	once	.	TRBJ1-4	17
CASSSIKSEAFF	TGTGCCAGCAGTTCCATCAAATCAGAAGCTTTCTTT	TRBV28	.	.	TRBJ1-1	12
CASSEAPSGIYGYTF	TGTGCCAGCAGTGAAGCGCCTTCAGGTATCTATGGCTACACCTTC	TRBV6-1	.	.	TRBJ1-2	15
CASTPRDRGQAFF	TGTGCCAGCACTCCCCGGGACAGGGGGCAAGCTTTCTTT	TRBV12-3/TRBV12-4	once	TRBD1	TRBJ1-1	13
CASSILGTSGGYNEQFF	TGTGCCAGTAGTATTCTTGGGACTAGCGGGGGATACAATGAGCAGTTCTTC	TRBV19	.	TRBD2	TRBJ2-1	17
CASSLGQGANEQFF	TGCGCCAGCAGCTTGGGACAGGGGGCTAATGAGCAGTTCTTC	TRBV5-1	.	TRBD1	TRBJ2-1	14
CASRRVGLDTEAFF	TGTGCCAGCAGGAGGGTCGGACTGGACACTGAAGCTTTCTTT	TRBV6-6	.	.	TRBJ1-1	14
CASRGQAANQPQHF	TGTGCCAGCAGGGGACAGGCAGCCAATCAGCCCCAGCATTTT	TRBV6-5	few	TRBD1	TRBJ1-5	14
CASSSMGGTEAFF	TGTGCCAGCAGCTCGATGGGGGGAACTGAAGCTTTCTTT	TRBV5-4	.	.	TRBJ1-1	13
CASSPTRANTGELFF	TGTGCCAGCTCACCAACCAGGGCGAACACCGGGGAGCTGTTTTTT	TRBV18	.	.	TRBJ2-2	15
CASSGLAGGQYF	TGTGCCAGCAGTGGACTAGCGGGGGGTCAGTACTTC	TRBV2	.	TRBD2	TRBJ2-4	12
CASGFGDRGTNEKLFF	TGTGCTAGTGGTTTCGGAGATAGGGGTACTAATGAAAAACTGTTTTTT	TRBV12-5	.	.	TRBJ1-4	16
CASSGQGSNSPLHF	TGTGCCAGCAGCGGTCAGGGGTCGAATTCACCCCTCCACTTT	TRBV6-5	.	.	TRBJ1-6	14
CATSRGKQQGFDEQFF	TGTGCCACCAGCAGAGGCAAGCAACAGGGGTTCGATGAGCAGTTCTTC	TRBV15	.	TRBD1	TRBJ2-1	16
CASSQVQGNTEAFF	TGTGCCAGCAGCCAAGTCCAGGGAAACACTGAAGCTTTCTTT	TRBV4-2	.	.	TRBJ1-1	14
CASSSSTGSSYNEQFF	TGTGCCAGCTCATCCTCGACAGGGAGCTCCTACAATGAGCAGTTCTTC	TRBV18	.	TRBD1	TRBJ2-1	16
CAISSRTGTSDTEAFF	TGTGCCATCAGTTCCAGGACAGGGACGTCGGACACTGAAGCTTTCTTT	TRBV10-3	.	TRBD1	TRBJ1-1	16
CASRPIAVVPRAYNEQFF	TGTGCCAGCAGACCAATCGCTGTGGTTCCCCGCGCCTACAATGAGCAGTTCTTC	TRBV7-2	.	.	TRBJ2-1	18
CASSPPLTDTQYF	TGTGCCAGCTCACCTCCCCTCACAGATACGCAGTATTTT	TRBV18	.	.	TRBJ2-3	13
CAWSVPQSGARYNEQFF	TGTGCCTGGAGTGTACCCCAGAGCGGGGCCAGATACAATGAGCAGTTCTTC	TRBV30	.	TRBD2	TRBJ2-1	17
CASSYRVTNEKLFF	TGTGCCAGCAGTTATCGGGTAACTAATGAAAAACTGTTTTTT	TRBV6-2/TRBV6-3	.	.	TRBJ1-4	14
CASSLRGQTSQGNEQFF	TGCGCCAGCAGCTTGAGGGGTCAGACTAGCCAGGGTAATGAGCAGTTCTTC	TRBV5-1	.	TRBD2	TRBJ2-1	17
CASSQGDWGNQPQHF	TGTGCCAGCAGCCAAGGGGATTGGGGCAATCAGCCCCAGCATTTT	TRBV5-8	.	.	TRBJ1-5	15
CASSLGQGAYYGYTF	TGTGCCAGCAGCCTTGGACAGGGGGCGTACTATGGCTACACCTTC	TRBV6-5	.	TRBD1	TRBJ1-2	15
CASSQGTSGSDTQYF	TGTGCCAGCAGCCAGGGGACTAGCGGATCAGATACGCAGTATTTT	TRBV3-1/TRBV3-2	.	TRBD2	TRBJ2-3	15
CASSETGSTPLHF	TGTGCCAGCAGTGAAACAGGGTCTACACCCCTCCACTTT	TRBV6-1	.	.	TRBJ1-6	13
CASSTPTGTGFNTQYF	TGTGCCAGTAGTACGCCTACCGGGACAGGATTTAATACGCAGTATTTT	TRBV19	.	TRBD1	TRBJ2-3	16
CASSIPTGNTIYF	TGTGCCAGCAGCATCCCGACAGGAAACACCATATATTTT	TRBV5-4	few	.	TRBJ1-3	13
CASSRDSYGYTF	TGTGCCAGCAGTAGGGACAGTTATGGCTACACCTTC	TRBV2	.	TRBD1	TRBJ1-2	12